What follows are 18 T cell receptor beta chains derived from one specimen sequenced in a study of shared clonotypes between healthy human individuals. Cells designated naive CD8 were CD45RO-negative and were positively selected for CCR7, with terminally differentiated effector memory CD45RA+ cells excluded. The assay was immunoSEQ multiplex PCR, and TCRdb's table has in-frame clones only and misses some. Seen here are fewer than 1 million clones, just over 95% observed once, and the top ten hold about 0.25%. The sample comprised naive CD8+ T cells sorted from blood. These receptors were collected from a man aged 30 to 45 in good health.

The chain employs TRBV9 and TRBJ1-4; D call uncertain. Trimming took off 0 bases at V and 7 bases at J, with 10 bases between the two ends. CDR3 length equals 14 residues. Per the germline V gene, CDR1 is SGDLS and CDR2 is YYNGEE. CDR3 in DNA: TGTGCCAGCAGCGTAGGGCTCCTAGGTGAAAAACTGTTTTTT. It is translated as CASSVGLLGEKLFF.

The V gene is TRBV6-5, the J gene TRBJ2-7, with 7 bases identical to TRBD2. CDR1 and CDR2 (germline): MNHEY, SVGAGI. The V gene end was trimmed by 4 bases and the J gene end by 1 base; junction bases not matched to a gene: 7. The CDR3 spans 15 residues. DNA of the CDR3: TGTGCCAGCAGTTCCGTTGGGGAGGGGTCCTACGAGCAGTACTTC. Translated: CASSSVGEGSYEQYF.

The J gene is TRBJ2-7, the V gene TRBV29-1; D is uncertain. Trimming shortened V by 6 bases and J by 0 bases, and 12 bases separated the two germline ends. CDR3 length: 13 amino acids. Germline loops: CDR1 SQVTM, CDR2 ANQGSEA. CDR3 amino acids: CSVIPASSYEQYF. DNA for the CDR3: TGCAGCGTGATCCCCGCTAGCTCCTACGAGCAGTACTTC.

The V call is TRBV7-6, the J call TRBJ2-3; D remains ambiguous. The length of the CDR3 is 14 residues. Deletions cut 0 bases from V and 4 bases from J, with 8 bases between. Germline values: CDR1 SGHVS, CDR2 FNYEAQ. The CDR3, as DNA: TGTGCCAGCAGCTTAGCTCCGGGCGCAGATACGCAGTATTTT. Protein: CASSLAPGADTQYF.

CDR3 amino acids: CASSPNSAELAGETQYF. Written as DNA, the CDR3 is TGTGCCAGCAGCCCTAACTCGGCTGAACTAGCGGGAGAGACCCAGTACTTC. V is TRBV9 and J is TRBJ2-5, with 9 positions matching TRBD2. This CDR3 contains 17 residues. The V segment lost 4 bases and the J segment 4 bases; nucleotides outside the gene matches: 14. Germline CDR1 is SGDLS and CDR2 is YYNGEE.

The genes are TRBV27 and TRBJ2-3, with TRBD2 identical over 12 bases. This CDR3 comprises 14 residues. The V segment lost 4 bases and the J segment 7 bases; nucleotides outside the gene matches: 3. In germline, CDR1 is MNHEY, CDR2 SMNVEV (reference sequence). CDR3 bases: TGTGCCAGCAGTTGGACTAGCGGGACGTATACGCAGTATTTT. Protein product: CASSWTSGTYTQYF.

The gene calls are TRBV5-6 and TRBJ2-3, with D possibly matching TRBD2 (5 bases). V lost 7 bases, J lost 2 bases, and 17 bases lay in between. The CDR3 extends over 15 amino acids. Germline values: CDR1 SGHDT, CDR2 YYEEEE. CDR3 sequence (DNA): TGTGCCAGCCGGGGAACCCGTAGTATCACAGATACGCAGTATTTT. Translation gives CASRGTRSITDTQYF.

V usage is TRBV4-3 and J usage is TRBJ1-3; tentative D call: TRBD1 (5 bases). V was pared by 4 bases and J by 8 bases, with 18 bases between. The length of the CDR3 is 15 residues. Germline V lookup: CDR1 LGHNA, CDR2 YSLEER. The CDR3 nucleotides are TGCGCCAGCAGCCCCTCAGGGAGGGACGGAGACACCATATATTTT. Translated: CASSPSGRDGDTIYF.

The V call is TRBV7-3, the J call TRBJ2-2; D possibly corresponds to TRBD1 (6 bases). Trimming left V 5 bases short and J 4 bases short, with 11 bases between. The CDR3 consists of 14 residues. Germline CDR1 is SGHTA and CDR2 is FQGTGA. The chain's CDR3 is CASSLVGGTGELFF. The CDR3 bases are TGTGCCAGCAGCCTGGTAGGGGGCACCGGGGAGCTGTTTTTT.

As for this clone: This specimen includes other DNA sequences encoding the same CDR3. The chain joins TRBV30 to TRBJ2-1, with TRBD2 identical over 10 bases. From germline, CDR1 is GTSNPN and CDR2 SVGIG (reference sequence). This CDR3 contains 15 residues. J was trimmed by 4 bases and V by 3 bases; bases with no gene match: 6. CDR3 loop: CAWSAGTSAYNEQFF. The CDR3 coding sequence is TGTGCCTGGAGCGCTGGGACTAGCGCTTACAATGAGCAGTTCTTC.

This clone has just one count. CDR3: CASERQGSTDTQYF. CDR3 in DNA: TGTGCCAGCGAGCGACAGGGCAGCACAGATACGCAGTATTTT. The V and J genes are TRBV2 and TRBJ2-3; 7 nucleotides align to TRBD1. V was clipped by 8 bases and J by 0 bases; unmatched bases: 5. Germline V CDR1 and CDR2: SNHLY, FYNNEI. The CDR3 runs 14 residues.

To note about this clone: Other DNA sequences within the sample encode an identical CDR3. The gene calls are TRBV29-1 and TRBJ1-4, with D uncertain. The CDR3 is 13 residues long. Germline CDR1 SQVTM, CDR2 ANQGSEA. Trimming pared 1 base from V and 6 bases from J, leaving 9 bases between. The CDR3 DNA reads TGCAGCGTTGAAGGCCAAGGCGATGAAAAACTGTTTTTT. Protein: CSVEGQGDEKLFF.

About this clone itself: Other DNA sequences from this sample encode an identical CDR3 as well. V gene TRBV30 combines with J gene TRBJ2-3, with 8 bases aligning to TRBD2. The CDR3 contains 16 residues. With V trimmed by 1 base and J by 1 base, 7 bases remained unmatched. Germline CDR1 GTSNPN, CDR2 SVGIG (reference sequence). The CDR3 protein is CAWSASGGWGTDTQYF. In DNA, the CDR3 is TGTGCCTGGAGTGCCTCGGGGGGGTGGGGCACAGATACGCAGTATTTT.

The chain employs TRBV5-1 and TRBJ2-5; D is uncertain. The CDR3 is 14 residues long. Trimming pared 4 bases from V and 2 bases from J, leaving 12 bases between. The V gene's germline CDR1 is SGHRS and CDR2 YFSETQ. CDR3 in amino acids: CASSPVLQQETQYF. The CDR3, as DNA: TGCGCCAGCAGCCCGGTTTTGCAACAAGAGACCCAGTACTTC.

The chain employs TRBV7-9 and TRBJ2-1; D not resolved. Trimming pared 5 bases from V and 8 bases from J, leaving 7 bases between. In germline, CDR1 is SEHNR, CDR2 FQNEAQ (reference sequence). The CDR3 extends over 11 amino acids. The CDR3 region has the DNA TGTGCCAGCAGCCATCCATATGAGCAGTTCTTC. Translated: CASSHPYEQFF.

J is TRBJ2-7 and V is TRBV7-6, with D maybe TRBD1 (5 bases). The CDR3 covers 14 residues. V dropped 1 base and J dropped 2 bases, with 9 bases sitting between them. Germline loops: CDR1 SGHVS, CDR2 FNYEAQ. Here the CDR3 DNA reads TGTGCCAGCAGCTTAGATCAGGGCGCCTACGAGCAGTACTTC. Its translation is CASSLDQGAYEQYF.

The count of this clone is one. The chain employs TRBV5-8 and TRBJ2-1; D is unclear. Germline CDR1 and CDR2: SGHTS and YDEGEE. This CDR3 spans 15 amino acids. The V end lost 2 bases, the J end lost 0 bases, and 9 bases lay between the germline ends. CDR3 protein: CASSFGQSSYNEQFF. The CDR3 bases are TGTGCCAGCAGCTTCGGGCAGAGCTCCTACAATGAGCAGTTCTTC.

This clone was counted once. The rearrangement joins TRBV5-1 to TRBJ2-7, with 7 bases identical to TRBD1. The length of the CDR3 is 14 residues. Germline CDR1 reads SGHRS; CDR2 reads YFSETQ. Trimming cost V 3 bases and J 3 bases; bases outside gene matches: 6. CDR3 protein: CASSYRQGNYEQYF. CDR3 in DNA: TGCGCCAGCAGCTATCGACAGGGTAACTACGAGCAGTACTTC.